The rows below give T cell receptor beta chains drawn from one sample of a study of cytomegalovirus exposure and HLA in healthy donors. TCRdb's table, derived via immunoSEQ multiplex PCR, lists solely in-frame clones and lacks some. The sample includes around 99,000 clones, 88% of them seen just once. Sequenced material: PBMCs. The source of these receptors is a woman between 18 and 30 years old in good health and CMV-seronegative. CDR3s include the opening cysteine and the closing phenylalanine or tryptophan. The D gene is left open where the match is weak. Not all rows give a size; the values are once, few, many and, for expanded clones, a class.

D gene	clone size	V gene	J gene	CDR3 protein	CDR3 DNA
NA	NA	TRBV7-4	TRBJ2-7	CASSLGTGTQHYEQYF	TGTGCCAGCAGCTTAGGAACCGGGACTCAACACTACGAGCAGTACTTC
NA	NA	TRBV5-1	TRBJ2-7	CASTLDGGTGEQYF	TGCGCCAGCACCTTGGATGGGGGGACGGGCGAGCAGTACTTC
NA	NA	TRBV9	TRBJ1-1	CASSVGALQALGMNTEAFF	TGTGCCAGCAGCGTAGGAGCCCTACAGGCCCTAGGGATGAACACTGAAGCTTTCTTT
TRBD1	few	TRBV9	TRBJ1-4	CASSPRTGAGTNEKLFF	TGTGCCAGCAGCCCCAGGACAGGGGCCGGCACTAATGAAAAACTGTTTTTT
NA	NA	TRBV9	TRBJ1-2	CASSVATGKIGYTF	TGTGCCAGCAGCGTAGCTACAGGAAAAATTGGCTACACCTTC
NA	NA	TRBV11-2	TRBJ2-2	CASSLAGTGELFF	TGTGCCAGCAGCTTAGCGGGGACCGGGGAGCTGTTTTTT
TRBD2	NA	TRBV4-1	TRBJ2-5	CASSQGDRLAGGPGTQYF	TGCGCCAGCAGCCAAGGAGACCGACTAGCGGGGGGGCCGGGGACCCAGTACTTC
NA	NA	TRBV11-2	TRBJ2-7	CASSAQLAGYEQYF	TGTGCCAGCAGCGCACAGCTTGCGGGATACGAGCAGTACTTC
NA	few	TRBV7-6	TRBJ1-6	CASSLEGGTNSPLHF	TGTGCCAGCAGCTTAGAGGGGGGGACCAATTCACCCCTCCACTTT
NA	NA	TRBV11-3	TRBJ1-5	CASSLTDPPDRNVEDQPQHF	TGTGCCAGCAGCTTAACGGACCCCCCCGACAGGAATGTGGAGGATCAGCCCCAGCATTTT
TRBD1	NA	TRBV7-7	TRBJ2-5	CASSLTGAGTQYF	TGTGCCAGCAGCCTGACAGGGGCGGGGACCCAGTACTTC
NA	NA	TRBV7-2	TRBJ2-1	CASSLARGGRIYNEQFF	TGTGCCAGCAGCTTAGCTAGGGGCGGAAGAATTTACAATGAGCAGTTCTTC
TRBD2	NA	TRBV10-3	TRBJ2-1	CAISESRVSSGVYEQFF	TGTGCCATCAGTGAGTCGAGGGTTAGTAGCGGGGTTTATGAGCAGTTCTTC
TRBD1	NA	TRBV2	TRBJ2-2	CASTGGIGTGELFF	TGTGCCAGTACAGGGGGCATTGGAACCGGGGAGCTGTTTTTT
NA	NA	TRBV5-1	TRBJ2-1	CASSPERGYNEQFF	TGCGCCAGCAGCCCGGAAAGGGGATACAATGAGCAGTTCTTC
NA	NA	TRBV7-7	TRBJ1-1	CASSKTENTEAFF	TGTGCCAGCAGCAAGACAGAGAACACTGAAGCTTTCTTT
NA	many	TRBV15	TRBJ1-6	CATSRGDTSLSYNSPLHF	TGTGCCACCAGCAGAGGGGACACCTCCCTCTCCTATAATTCACCCCTCCACTTT
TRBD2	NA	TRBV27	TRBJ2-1	CASSPATSGRNEQFF	TGTGCCAGCAGCCCTGCGACTAGCGGGAGGAATGAGCAGTTCTTC
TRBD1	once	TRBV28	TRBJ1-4	CASSPGDRYNEKLFF	TGTGCCAGCAGTCCCGGGGACAGGTATAATGAAAAACTGTTTTTT
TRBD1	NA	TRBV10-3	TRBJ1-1	CAISQGARTEAFF	TGTGCCATCAGCCAGGGGGCGCGGACTGAAGCTTTCTTT
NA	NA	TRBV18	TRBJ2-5	CASSPQGFETQYF	TGTGCCAGCTCACCCCAGGGGTTCGAGACCCAGTACTTC
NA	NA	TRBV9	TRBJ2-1	CASSVGGLAGRYNEQFF	TGTGCCAGCAGCGTAGGGGGACTGGCGGGGCGTTACAATGAGCAGTTCTTC
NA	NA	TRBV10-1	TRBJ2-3	CASSDWSSDTQYF	TGCGCCAGCAGTGATTGGAGCTCAGATACGCAGTATTTT
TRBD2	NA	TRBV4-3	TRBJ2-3	CASSQTGGVTQYF	TGCGCCAGCAGCCAAACGGGAGGCGTTACGCAGTATTTT
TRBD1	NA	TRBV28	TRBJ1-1	CASSPGGPATEAFF	TGTGCCAGCAGCCCAGGGGGGCCGGCCACTGAAGCTTTCTTT
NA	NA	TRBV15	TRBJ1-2	CATSRDRRGRAEDGYTF	TGTGCCACCAGCAGAGATCGGAGGGGCAGGGCCGAGGATGGCTACACCTTC
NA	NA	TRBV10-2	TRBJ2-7	CASSSPSAGPYEQYF	TGCGCCAGCAGCTCCCCCTCCGCGGGACCCTACGAGCAGTACTTC
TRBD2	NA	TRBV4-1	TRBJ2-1	CASSRGTSGGDEQFF	TGCGCCAGCAGCCGAGGGACTAGCGGGGGCGATGAGCAGTTCTTC
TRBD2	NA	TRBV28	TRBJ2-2	CASSSPLAGVNTGELFF	TGTGCCAGCAGTTCTCCACTAGCGGGGGTGAACACCGGGGAGCTGTTTTTT
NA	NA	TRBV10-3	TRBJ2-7	CAINPEPSYEQYF	TGTGCCATCAACCCAGAACCCTCCTACGAGCAGTACTTC
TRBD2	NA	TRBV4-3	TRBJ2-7	CASSVGLATSEQYF	TGCGCCAGCAGCGTGGGACTAGCTACTAGCGAGCAGTACTTC
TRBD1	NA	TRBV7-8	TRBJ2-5	CASNIGTGIQETQYF	TGTGCCAGCAATATCGGGACAGGCATCCAAGAGACCCAGTACTTC
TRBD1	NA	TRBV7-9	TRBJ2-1	CASLPRDRRNNEQFF	TGTGCCAGCCTACCTCGGGACAGGCGAAACAATGAGCAGTTCTTC
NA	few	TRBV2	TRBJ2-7	CASSESPQGHYEQYF	TGTGCCAGCAGTGAGTCTCCGCAGGGCCACTACGAGCAGTACTTC
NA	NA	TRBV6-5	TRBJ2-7	CASSSSGVQGIYEQYF	TGTGCCAGCAGTTCAAGCGGAGTACAGGGAATCTACGAGCAGTACTTC
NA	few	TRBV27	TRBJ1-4	CASSLRGLSYEKLFF	TGTGCCAGCAGCTTAAGAGGGTTATCATACGAAAAACTGTTTTTT
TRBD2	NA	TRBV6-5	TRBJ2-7	CASSALAGEYEQYF	TGTGCCAGCAGTGCCCTAGCGGGAGAATACGAGCAGTACTTC
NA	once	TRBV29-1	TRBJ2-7	CSVDVPGTYYEQYF	TGCAGCGTTGACGTCCCAGGGACATACTACGAGCAGTACTTC
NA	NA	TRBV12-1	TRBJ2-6	CASSFFVTGAGANVLTF	TGTGCCAGCAGCTTTTTCGTGACAGGGGCTGGGGCCAACGTCCTGACTTTC
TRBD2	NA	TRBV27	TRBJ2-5	CASSLGSGGPTIGQYF	TGTGCCAGCAGTTTGGGAAGCGGGGGGCCAACAATAGGCCAGTACTTC
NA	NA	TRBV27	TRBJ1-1	CASSKSGVAEAFF	TGTGCCAGCAGTAAATCAGGGGTAGCTGAAGCTTTCTTT
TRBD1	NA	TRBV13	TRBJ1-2	CASSLDRAGYTF	TGTGCCAGCAGCCTGGACAGGGCTGGCTACACCTTC
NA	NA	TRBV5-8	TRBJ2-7	CASSSLIDEQYF	TGTGCCAGCAGCTCCCTAATTGACGAGCAGTACTTC
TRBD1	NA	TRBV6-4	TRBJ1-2	CASRRDSPLSGGYTF	TGTGCCAGCAGGAGGGACAGCCCGTTGTCGGGTGGCTACACCTTC
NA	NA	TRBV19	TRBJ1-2	CASSSLPGDWNGYTF	TGTGCCAGTAGTTCTCTCCCCGGGGATTGGAATGGCTACACCTTC
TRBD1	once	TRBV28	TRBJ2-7	CASSITGGNSYEQYF	TGTGCCAGCAGTATAACAGGGGGAAACTCCTACGAGCAGTACTTC
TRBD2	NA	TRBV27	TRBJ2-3	CASSGLAGGRDTQYF	TGTGCCAGCAGTGGACTAGCGGGAGGCCGTGATACGCAGTATTTT
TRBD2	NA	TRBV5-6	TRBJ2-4	CASSLVASGSRKNIQYF	TGTGCCAGCAGCTTGGTAGCTAGCGGGAGTCGGAAAAACATTCAGTACTTC